A selection of T cell receptor beta chains follows, all from one sample in a study of CD8+ T cells in alopecia areata. Using immunoSEQ multiplex PCR, the repertoire was profiled, and TCRdb retains in-frame clones only, with some absent. The table lists 100,000 to 150,000 clones, around 50% of them singletons. The sequencing sample was made of NKG2D-low CD8+ T cells sorted from blood. These TCRs come from a human donor with alopecia areata. The CDR3 runs from the conserved cysteine through the conserved F or W. The D gene is left open where the match is weak. Clone size is given for some rows only: seen once, a few or many times, or a class if the clone is expanded.

TGTGCGACCGAGCCGTTGTACCAAGAGACCCAGTACTTC,CATEPLYQETQYF,TRBV30,-,-,TRBJ2-5
TGCGCCAGCAGCTTGAGGGGCAATCAGCCCCAGCATTTT,CASSLRGNQPQHF,TRBV5-1,-,once,TRBJ1-5
TGTGCCAGCAGCTTGAGCCCCGACAGGGACCGTGGCTACACCTTC,CASSLSPDRDRGYTF,TRBV7-9,TRBD1,-,TRBJ1-2
TGCGCCAGCAGCCAAGCTACAGGGGATCAGCCCCAGCATTTT,CASSQATGDQPQHF,TRBV4-1,TRBD1,-,TRBJ1-5
TGTGCCAGCAGCCCGGACAGGGCGGACGAAAAACTGTTTTTT,CASSPDRADEKLFF,TRBV5-4,TRBD1,few,TRBJ1-4
TGTGCCAGCAGTTTCTGGACAGGGGTAACAGATACGCAGTATTTT,CASSFWTGVTDTQYF,TRBV28,TRBD1,few,TRBJ2-3
TGTGCCAGCAGCCCCGGGGAGCTGTTTTTT,CASSPGELFF,TRBV11-2,-,-,TRBJ2-2
TGCAGCGTTGATTCGCGGGCCCGGGACAATGAGCAGTTCTTC,CSVDSRARDNEQFF,TRBV29-1,-,-,TRBJ2-1
TGTGCGGTAGGATGGGGTGCAGAAGACACAGATACGCAGTATTTT,CAVGWGAEDTDTQYF,TRBV19,-,few,TRBJ2-3
TGTGCCAGTAGTACCTACAGCGGGGGGCTCTCCTACGAGCAGTACTTC,CASSTYSGGLSYEQYF,TRBV19,TRBD2,few,TRBJ2-7
TGCAGCGTTGAAGATGAGGGGGTCGAGCAGTACTTC,CSVEDEGVEQYF,TRBV29-1,-,few,TRBJ2-7
TGTGCCTGGAGTGTACCGTGGGACAGGGCCTACGAGCAGTACTTC,CAWSVPWDRAYEQYF,TRBV30,TRBD1,-,TRBJ2-7
TGTGCCTGGAGTGGCAGGGGGCAATCCGAGCAGTACTTC,CAWSGRGQSEQYF,TRBV30,TRBD1,-,TRBJ2-7
TGTGCCAGCGGCAATCAGCCCCAGCATTTT,CASGNQPQHF,TRBV6-6,-,few,TRBJ1-5
TGTGCCAGCAGCCAAGCACGGGAGGGGGGGAATGAGCAGTTCTTC,CASSQAREGGNEQFF,TRBV4-2,TRBD2,-,TRBJ2-1
TGTGCCAGCTGGAGCGGTGATACGCAGTATTTT,CASWSGDTQYF,TRBV27,-,few,TRBJ2-3
TGTGCCTTGGGACAGGGCGATAGCAATCAGCCCCAGCATTTT,CALGQGDSNQPQHF,TRBV30,TRBD1,-,TRBJ1-5
TGCGCCAGCAGCCAAGATGAGGGGGCGGGAGAGACCCAGTACTTC,CASSQDEGAGETQYF,TRBV4-3,TRBD1,-,TRBJ2-5
TGTGCCAGCACCATAGGGACTGAAGCTTTCTTT,CASTIGTEAFF,TRBV6-6,-,few,TRBJ1-1
TGCAGCGTGGGGGGGCAGTCGGATGGCTACACCTTC,CSVGGQSDGYTF,TRBV29-1,-,few,TRBJ1-2
TGCGCCAGCAGCCCCGGGAGCGGCACAGATACGCAGTATTTT,CASSPGSGTDTQYF,TRBV5-1,-,once,TRBJ2-3
TGCAGCGTTGATTCGCCAGGGATCGGGGGCTACACCTTC,CSVDSPGIGGYTF,TRBV29-1,-,few,TRBJ1-2
TGTGCCAGCAGCGTAGGAGGGACTGAAGCTTTCTTT,CASSVGGTEAFF,TRBV9,-,-,TRBJ1-1
TGCGCCAGCGCCATAGGGCATGAGCAGTTCTTC,CASAIGHEQFF,TRBV4-1,-,-,TRBJ2-1
TGCAGCGTTCTTGGGACGGACTATGGCTACACCTTC,CSVLGTDYGYTF,TRBV29-1,-,few,TRBJ1-2
TGTGCCAGCAGCGATATTCCGGGACAGGGATGGGTCGTGACCCAGTACTTC,CASSDIPGQGWVVTQYF,TRBV2,TRBD1,-,TRBJ2-5
TGTGCCAGCAGCCCCCCTACGCCGAGCTCCTACAATGAGCAGTTCTTC,CASSPPTPSSYNEQFF,TRBV7-9,-,few,TRBJ2-1
TGCAGCGTTTACAGGGGGGGTATGAACACTGAAGCTTTCTTT,CSVYRGGMNTEAFF,TRBV29-1,TRBD1,-,TRBJ1-1
TGTGCCAGTAGTAGAAGACAGGAAAAACCCACTGAACCCCTCCACTTT,CASSRRQEKPTEPLHF,TRBV19,-,few,TRBJ1-6
TGTGCCACCAGCAGAAGCAGGATGACCCAAGAGACCCAGTACTTC,CATSRSRMTQETQYF,TRBV15,-,few,TRBJ2-5
TGCAGCGTTGTGATAGCGGAGAGGGATACGCAGTATTTT,CSVVIAERDTQYF,TRBV29-1,-,-,TRBJ2-3
TGTGCCAGCAGTCCCGACAGTTCCTACGAGCAGTACTTC,CASSPDSSYEQYF,TRBV27,-,-,TRBJ2-7
TGTGCCAGCAGGCCCCTTCTCCCAGGGGGGGCCACAGATACGCAGTATTTT,CASRPLLPGGATDTQYF,TRBV28,-,-,TRBJ2-3
TGTGCCAGCAGCTTGGTTAGTGAGGGGTCCTACGAGCAGTACTTC,CASSLVSEGSYEQYF,TRBV5-4,-,-,TRBJ2-7
TGCAGCGTTGAAGACGGGACAGGGAAAAGGGCCCTCCACTTT,CSVEDGTGKRALHF,TRBV29-1,TRBD1,few,TRBJ1-6
TGCAGCGTTGACGGACCTAACTATGGCTACACCTTC,CSVDGPNYGYTF,TRBV29-1,-,-,TRBJ1-2
TGTGCCTGGAGTGTATTAGATGGGGGACCCCAAATCGGCGGGAAGAACACAGATACGCAGTATTTT,CAWSVLDGGPQIGGKNTDTQYF,TRBV30,-,-,TRBJ2-3
TGCAGCGTTCACGGGGGGGCATCCGGGGCCAACGTCCTGACTTTC,CSVHGGASGANVLTF,TRBV29-1,TRBD2,-,TRBJ2-6
TGTGCCAGTAGTACCATCCCGGACACTGGTTGGGCCGGGGAGCTGTTTTTT,CASSTIPDTGWAGELFF,TRBV19,-,-,TRBJ2-2
TGTGCCTGTCAAAACACTGAAGCTTTCTTT,CACQNTEAFF,TRBV30,-,once,TRBJ1-1
TGCGCCAGCAGCCAAGTTTGGACAGGGAGGTCTGAAGCTTTCTTT,CASSQVWTGRSEAFF,TRBV4-1,TRBD1,-,TRBJ1-1
TGTGCCAGCAGCCCCCCAAGATCGGGCGAGCAGTACTTC,CASSPPRSGEQYF,TRBV7-8,-,-,TRBJ2-7
TGCAGCGTTGCCGGCCATAGAAAGGGCAATGAGCAGTTCTTC,CSVAGHRKGNEQFF,TRBV29-1,-,-,TRBJ2-1
TGTGCCAGCAGTTACAGATGGGTAGGGGTGGATGGCTACACCTTC,CASSYRWVGVDGYTF,TRBV27,-,-,TRBJ1-2
TGTGCCAGCAGCGTCGGGACAGATTACTACGAGCAGTACTTC,CASSVGTDYYEQYF,TRBV9,TRBD1,-,TRBJ2-7
TGTGCCAGCAGCGTAGATGCGGGAAATGGCTACGAGCAGTACTTC,CASSVDAGNGYEQYF,TRBV9,-,-,TRBJ2-7
TGTGCCAGCAGTTTATCCTCGACGGAGGAGTCACCCCTCCACTTT,CASSLSSTEESPLHF,TRBV27,-,-,TRBJ1-6
TGTGCCAGCAGCTTAGGAGGTCAACCCCCCGGGGAGCTGTTTTTT,CASSLGGQPPGELFF,TRBV11-2,-,-,TRBJ2-2
TGTGCCAGCAGCGCCGGGGGGCTAATAACCTACGAGCAGTACTTC,CASSAGGLITYEQYF,TRBV9,-,-,TRBJ2-7
TGCAGCGTTGTGTGGAACACTGAAGCTTTCTTT,CSVVWNTEAFF,TRBV29-1,-,few,TRBJ1-1
TGTGCCTGGAGTGTATCCGGCACCGGGGAGCTGTTTTTT,CAWSVSGTGELFF,TRBV30,-,-,TRBJ2-2
TGCAGCGTTGTAACCGGGGCTTGGCGGGACACCATATATTTT,CSVVTGAWRDTIYF,TRBV29-1,-,-,TRBJ1-3
TGTGCCTCATCTAGCGCTGAGCAGTTCTTC,CASSSAEQFF,TRBV30,-,-,TRBJ2-1
TGTGCCTGGAGTGAGGGGGGGACTGAAGCTTTCTTT,CAWSEGGTEAFF,TRBV30,-,-,TRBJ1-1
TGTGCCTGGAAAACCCCTGGGGCCAACGTCCTGACTTTC,CAWKTPGANVLTF,TRBV30,-,-,TRBJ2-6